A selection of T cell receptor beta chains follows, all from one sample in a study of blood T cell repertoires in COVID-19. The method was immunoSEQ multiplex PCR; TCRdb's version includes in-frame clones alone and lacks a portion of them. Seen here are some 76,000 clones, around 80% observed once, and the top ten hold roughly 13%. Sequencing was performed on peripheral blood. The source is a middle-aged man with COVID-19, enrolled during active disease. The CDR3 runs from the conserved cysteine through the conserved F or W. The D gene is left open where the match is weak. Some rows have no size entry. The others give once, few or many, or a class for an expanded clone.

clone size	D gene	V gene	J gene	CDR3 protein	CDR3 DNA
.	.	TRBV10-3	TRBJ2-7	CATTDSGAYEQYF	TGTGCCACCACAGATAGCGGAGCCTACGAGCAGTACTTC
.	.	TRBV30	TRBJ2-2	CAWTALGHLNTGELFF	TGTGCCTGGACCGCCCTTGGCCACCTCAACACCGGGGAGCTGTTTTTT
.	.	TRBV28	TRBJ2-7	CATLPTGRASYEQYF	TGTGCCACCCTTCCTACAGGGAGAGCGTCCTACGAGCAGTACTTC
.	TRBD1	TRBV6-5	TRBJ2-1	CASSYGGRDREDEQFF	TGTGCCAGCAGTTACGGGGGCAGGGACAGGGAGGATGAGCAGTTCTTC
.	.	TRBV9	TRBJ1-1	CASSVGGRLNTEAFF	TGTGCCAGCAGCGTAGGGGGCAGGTTGAACACTGAAGCTTTCTTT
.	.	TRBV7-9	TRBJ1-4	CASSPRIANEKLFF	TGTGCCAGCAGCCCCCGAATAGCTAATGAAAAACTGTTTTTT
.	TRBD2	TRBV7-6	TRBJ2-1	CASSPTSGRGLNEQFF	TGTGCCAGCAGCCCCACTAGCGGGAGAGGGCTCAATGAGCAGTTCTTC
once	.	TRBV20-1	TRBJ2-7	CSARAPPKQYF	TGCAGTGCTAGGGCTCCCCCGAAGCAGTACTTC
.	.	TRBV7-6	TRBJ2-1	CASSFSVSYNEQFF	TGTGCCAGCAGCTTTAGCGTTTCCTACAATGAGCAGTTCTTC
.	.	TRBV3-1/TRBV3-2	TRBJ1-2	CASSEDNPSGYTF	TGTGCCAGCAGTGAAGACAACCCGAGTGGCTACACCTTC